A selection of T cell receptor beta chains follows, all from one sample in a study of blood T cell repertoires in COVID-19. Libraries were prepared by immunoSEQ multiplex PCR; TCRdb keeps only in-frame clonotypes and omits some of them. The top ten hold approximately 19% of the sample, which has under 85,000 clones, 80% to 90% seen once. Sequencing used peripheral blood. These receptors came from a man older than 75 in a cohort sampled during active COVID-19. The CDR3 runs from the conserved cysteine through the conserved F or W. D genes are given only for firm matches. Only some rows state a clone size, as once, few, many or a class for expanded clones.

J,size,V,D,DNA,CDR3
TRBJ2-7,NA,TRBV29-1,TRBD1,TGCAGCGTTCGACAGGGGGGGACCTACGAGCAGTACTTC,CSVRQGGTYEQYF
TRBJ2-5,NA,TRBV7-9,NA,TGTGCCAGCAGCTTAGAGGTAGCGCAAGAGACCCAGTACTTC,CASSLEVAQETQYF
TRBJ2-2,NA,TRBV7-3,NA,TGTGCCAGCAGCTTAAAAGGAGATGGGACCGGGGAGCTGTTTTTT,CASSLKGDGTGELFF
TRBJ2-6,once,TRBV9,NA,TGTGCCAGCAGCGTAGCTCCGAGATCCTCTGGGGCCAACGTCCTGACTTTC,CASSVAPRSSGANVLTF
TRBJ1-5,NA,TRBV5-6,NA,TGTGCCAGCAGCTTGAGGGGTTATAGCAATCAGCCCCAGCATTTT,CASSLRGYSNQPQHF
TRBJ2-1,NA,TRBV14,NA,TGTGCCAGCAGCCAAGGGGGCAGACAATACAATGAGCAGTTCTTC,CASSQGGRQYNEQFF
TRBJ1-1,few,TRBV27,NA,TGTGCCAGCAGTGTAGGGGGTACGGTAGGTGGCACTGAAGCTTTCTTT,CASSVGGTVGGTEAFF
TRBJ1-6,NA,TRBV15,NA,TGTGCCACCAGCAGTACAGGGAGCTCCTATAATTCACCCCTCCACTTT,CATSSTGSSYNSPLHF
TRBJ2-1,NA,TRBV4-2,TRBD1,TGTGCCAGCAGCCAAGGGGCAGGGGGAGACAATGAGCAGTTCTTC,CASSQGAGGDNEQFF
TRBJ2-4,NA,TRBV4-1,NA,TGCGCCAGCAGCCAAAGGGCGGGGGCCCGGGGGGACATTCAGTACTTC,CASSQRAGARGDIQYF
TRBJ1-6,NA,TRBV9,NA,TGTGCCAGCAGCACAGCGGACAGTCATTCACCCCTCCACTTT,CASSTADSHSPLHF
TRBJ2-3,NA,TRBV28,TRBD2,TGTGCCACCAACAGTGGTAGCGGGGGGTTAGATACGCAGTATTTT,CATNSGSGGLDTQYF
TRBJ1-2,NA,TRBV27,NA,TGTGCCAGTAGACGACCGGGGGGGGACTATGGCTACACCTTC,CASRRPGGDYGYTF
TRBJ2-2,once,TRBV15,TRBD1,TGTGCCACCAGCCGGGACAGGGGGCCCACCGGGGAGCTGTTTTTT,CATSRDRGPTGELFF
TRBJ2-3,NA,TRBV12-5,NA,TGTGCTAGTGGCCGGAGGCTAGGGCCAGATACGCAGTATTTT,CASGRRLGPDTQYF
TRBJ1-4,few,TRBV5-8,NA,TGTGCCAGCAGGCGGCAGCGTGCAACTAATGAAAAACTGTTTTTT,CASRRQRATNEKLFF
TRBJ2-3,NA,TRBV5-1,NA,TGCGCCAGCAGCCCCAATGATGTCGGGGGGCCTCTGAGGAACACAGATACGCAGTATTTT,CASSPNDVGGPLRNTDTQYF
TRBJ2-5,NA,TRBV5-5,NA,TGTGCCAGCAGCCCAAAGGGGGATCAAGAGACCCAGTACTTC,CASSPKGDQETQYF
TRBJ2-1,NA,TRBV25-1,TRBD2,TGTGCCAGCAGCCTTCGGACTAGCGGGGGGTTAGACAATGAGCAGTTCTTC,CASSLRTSGGLDNEQFF
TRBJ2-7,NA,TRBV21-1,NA,TGTGCCAGCAGCAATCCGCGGGGCCCCTACGAGCAGTACTTC,CASSNPRGPYEQYF